Listed below are T cell receptor beta chains from one sample, sequenced in a study of blood T cells in healthy people across ages. TCRdb reprocessed the 5' RACE reads via MiXCR and lists one record per CDR3 protein. The table lists fewer than 900,000 distinct CDR3 sequences, roughly 44% of them singletons. Material for sequencing was blood. Every receptor here comes from a woman aged 55-70 years in good health. The CDR3 runs from the conserved cysteine through the conserved F or W. The D gene is left open where the match is weak. Clone size appears in some rows only: once, few, many, or a class for an expanded clone.

>TRBJ2-1|many|TRBD2|TRBV9
CASSVDSGLAGAGEQFF
TGTGCCAGCAGCGTAGATTCCGGCCTAGCGGGGGCCGGGGAGCAGTTCTTC
>TRBJ2-5|few|NA|TRBV29-1
CSVETGGDEQYF
TGCAGCGTTGAAACAGGGGGGGATGAGCAGTACTTC
>TRBJ1-1|few|NA|TRBV11-2
CASSWEGHTEAFF
TGTGCCAGCAGCTGGGAGGGGCATACTGAAGCTTTCTTT
>TRBJ1-1|NA|NA|TRBV21-1
CASSRSRRRPGRRGTEAFF
TGTGCCAGCAGCAGGTCCCGGCGGAGGCCGGGACGTCGGGGCACTGAAGCTTTCTTT
>TRBJ1-1|NA|TRBD1|TRBV20-1
CSARRGGRTEAFF
TGCAGTGCTAGGAGAGGGGGCAGGACTGAAGCTTTCTTT
>TRBJ2-3|few|TRBD1|TRBV20-1
CSARDGTGSTDTQYF
TGCAGTGCTAGAGATGGGACAGGGAGCACAGATACGCAGTATTTT
>TRBJ2-7|few|TRBD1|TRBV27
CASSLRTGIYEQYF
TGTGCCAGCAGTTTGCGGACAGGGATCTACGAGCAGTACTTC
>TRBJ2-7|NA|NA|TRBV27
CASNGTAGNEQYF
TGTGCCAGCAACGGGACAGCGGGCAACGAGCAGTACTTC
>TRBJ2-7|NA|NA|TRBV3-1
CASSQLSDSYEQYF
TGTGCCAGCAGCCAATTGTCGGATTCCTACGAGCAGTACTTC
>TRBJ1-1|NA|NA|TRBV7-9
CASSEGQKNTEAFF
TGTGCCAGCAGCGAAGGACAGAAGAACACTGAAGCTTTCTTT
>TRBJ1-6|few|NA|TRBV12-3/TRBV12-4
CASSRDTYLNSPLHF
TGTGCCAGCAGCCGGGACACCTATCTTAATTCACCCCTCCACTTT
>TRBJ2-7|NA|TRBD1|TRBV5-1
CASSSNRGAYEQYF
TGCGCCAGCAGCTCCAACAGGGGTGCCTACGAGCAGTACTTC
>TRBJ2-5|NA|TRBD2|TRBV29-1
CSVDGLADYYNEQYF
TGCAGCGTTGATGGACTAGCGGATTATTACAATGAGCAGTACTTC
>TRBJ1-2|few|NA|TRBV18
CASSPLGTPSRYGYTF
TGTGCCAGCTCACCACTCGGGACTCCTTCTCGGTATGGCTACACCTTC
>TRBJ2-3|NA|NA|TRBV4-2
CASSQDGRASDTQYF
TGTGCCAGCAGCCAAGATGGAAGGGCGTCAGATACGCAGTATTTT
>TRBJ1-4|NA|TRBD1|TRBV27
CASGRDRGNEKLFF
TGTGCCAGCGGCCGGGACAGGGGAAATGAAAAACTGTTTTTT
>TRBJ2-7|many|TRBD2|TRBV7-6
CASSLSPAGVIREQYF
TGTGCCAGCAGCCTTTCCCCAGCGGGAGTTATCCGGGAGCAGTACTTC
>TRBJ2-1|few|TRBD1|TRBV28
CASIHPGGNEQFF
TGTGCCAGCATCCACCCAGGGGGCAATGAGCAGTTCTTC
>TRBJ2-1|few|NA|TRBV5-1
CASSLINTGPYNEQFF
TGCGCCAGCAGCTTGATCAACACAGGTCCTTACAATGAGCAGTTCTTC
>TRBJ2-7|few|TRBD1|TRBV29-1
CSQTGGSISYNEQYF
TGCAGCCAGACAGGGGGCTCTATCTCCTACAATGAGCAGTACTTC
>TRBJ2-1|many|NA|TRBV5-1
CASSLGHEQFF
TGCGCCAGCAGCTTGGGCCATGAGCAGTTCTTC
>TRBJ2-7|NA|TRBD2|TRBV7-2
CASSLRFSGPTYNEQYF
TGTGCCAGCAGCCTCCGATTTAGCGGGCCCACCTACAATGAGCAGTACTTC
>TRBJ2-3|NA|NA|TRBV11-1
CASSFKRGDTDTQYF
TGTGCCAGCAGCTTTAAGCGCGGAGACACAGATACGCAGTATTTT
>TRBJ2-5|many|NA|TRBV6-5
CASSSGLVQYF
TGTGCCAGCAGTTCTGGCTTAGTGCAGTACTTC
>TRBJ2-7|NA|TRBD2|TRBV20-1
CSARHGTSGSYEQYF
TGCAGTGCTAGACATGGGACTAGCGGGAGCTATGAGCAGTACTTC
>TRBJ2-7|few|TRBD2|TRBV18
CASSPAGGPGEQYF
TGTGCCAGCTCACCAGCGGGAGGGCCGGGCGAGCAGTACTTC
>TRBJ1-4|NA|NA|TRBV14
CASSQDEGSVATNEKLFF
TGTGCCAGCAGCCAAGATGAGGGGTCTGTTGCAACTAATGAAAAACTGTTTTTT
>TRBJ2-3|few|NA|TRBV7-9
CASSLAGSGTARTQYF
TGTGCCAGCAGCTTAGCTGGTAGCGGGACAGCACGTACGCAGTATTTT
>TRBJ1-2|many|NA|TRBV12-3/TRBV12-4
CASSAGPSYGYTF
TGTGCCAGCAGTGCCGGCCCCAGCTATGGCTACACCTTC